This T cell receptor beta chain was obtained from a study of blood T cell repertoires in COVID-19. For the study at large: Whether acute or convalescent, the COVID-19 samples came from the United States, Italy and Spain. T cells, B-cell-depleted T cells, or PBMCs provided the cDNA or gDNA that served as material.

In the original analysis: Amplification with reference gene primers provided the estimates of nucleated cell counts. Libraries were prepared by immunoSEQ multiplex PCR; TCRdb keeps only in-frame clonotypes and omits some of them. That table supplies the V and J calls and clone size; D and trimming were determined from the DNA. Of over 250,000 clones detected, 70% to 90% appear once; the ten largest clones hold over 2%. This CDR3 comprises 16 residues. Germline CDR1 and CDR2: MGHRA and YSYEKL. V was clipped by 1 base and J by 7 bases; unmatched bases: 10. This chain joins TRBV4-1 and TRBJ1-2; 9 nucleotides align to TRBD1. Sequencing input: peripheral blood. The TCR was taken from a woman aged 45-59 years with acute or convalescent COVID-19. CDR3 sequence (DNA): TGCGCCAGCAGCCAAGTATTCCGGGACAGGGAATTTGGCTACACCTTC. Amino acid sequence: CASSQVFRDREFGYTF.